These 5 T cell receptor beta chains were all obtained from the same sample, sequenced in a study of T cell repertoires in cytomegalovirus infection. TCRdb itself ran the reads through MiXCR, one entry per CDR3 protein. This sample has tens of thousands of distinct CDR3 sequences, with approximately 45% found just once. These TCRs' antigens remain unknown. This specimen was CD8+ T cells from cultured PBMCs, taken from culture after CMV antigen stimulation. The receptors shown here come from a human donor in good health (CMV status not recorded). Some clones in this sample may be carry-over from other donors' samples.

CDR3 DNA sequence: TGTGCCAGCAGTTTTCCCGTTGCTGGAAACACCATATATTTT. Translated: CASSFPVAGNTIYF. This chain connects TRBV12-3 or TRBV12-4 to TRBJ1-3; D gene uncertain. CDR3 size: 14 residues. Trimming took off 3 bases at V and 2 bases at J, with 8 bases between the two ends.

CDR3 sequence (DNA): TGTGCCAGCAAGGAGGGACTAGCGGTCCCTTCTAGCACAGATACGCAGTATTTT. Translation gives CASKEGLAVPSSTDTQYF. V gene TRBV27 combines with J gene TRBJ2-3, with 11 bases that match TRBD2. Germline lookup yields CDR1 MNHEY and CDR2 SMNVEV (reference sequence). The V and J ends lost 7 bases and 0 bases, in that order; junction bases with no gene match: 12. This CDR3 spans 18 amino acids.

This clonotype has a handful of counts. The chain combines TRBV6-1 with TRBJ1-5; possible D gene TRBD1, 6 bases. V was trimmed by 5 bases and J by 9 bases, leaving 23 bases between them. CDR1 is MNHNS and CDR2 is SASEGT in the germline V gene. The CDR3 contains 16 residues. Written as DNA, the CDR3 is TGTGCCAGCAGTCCAGACGAACAGGGCGCAATCATGCCCCAGCATTTT. Amino acid sequence: CASSPDEQGAIMPQHF.

This clonotype was seen more than once but under ten times. The chain employs TRBV7-3 and TRBJ2-1, with D hard to call. The CDR3 has 14 residues. Looked up from germline, CDR1 is SGHTA and CDR2 is FQGTGA. Trimming removed 2 bases from V and 6 bases from J, with 11 bases in between. The CDR3 is CASSLDSLGNEQFF. The CDR3 coding sequence is TGTGCCAGCAGCTTAGATAGCCTCGGCAATGAGCAGTTCTTC.

This clonotype showed up just a few times. The chain uses TRBV11-2 and TRBJ1-4, with a tentative D call TRBD1 (5 bases). The germline gives CDR1 SGHAT, CDR2 FQNNGV. Deletions cut 0 bases from V and 5 bases from J, with 10 bases between. The CDR3 is 15 residues long. CDR3 residues: CASSLEAGYNEKLFF. CDR3 DNA: TGTGCCAGCAGCTTAGAGGCAGGGTACAATGAAAAACTGTTTTTT.